These 21 T cell receptor beta chains were all obtained from the same sample, sequenced in a study of cytomegalovirus exposure and HLA in healthy donors. Vbeta (60) and Jbeta (13) primers were used in the PCR. The method was immunoSEQ multiplex PCR; TCRdb's version includes in-frame clones alone and lacks a portion of them. This sample has hundreds of thousands of clones, with roughly 80% found just once. Sequenced: PBMCs. The receptors here all came from a girl under 10 years old in good health and CMV-seronegative.

The V and J genes are TRBV27 and TRBJ2-1; D perhaps matches TRBD2 (6 bases). V was clipped by 6 bases and J by 8 bases, with 17 bases between them. Germline V gene data show CDR1 as MNHEY and CDR2 as SMNVEV (reference sequence). The CDR3 is 14 amino acids. CDR3 loop: CASRTDYPPHEQFF. The CDR3 DNA follows: TGTGCCAGCAGAACGGACTACCCTCCACATGAGCAGTTCTTC.

The chain uses TRBV7-2 and TRBJ2-3; TRBD2 matches 7 bases. The J segment lost 2 bases and the V segment lost 5 bases, leaving 7 bases of the junction unmatched. The CDR3 consists of 15 residues. Germline V gene sequence: CDR1 SGHTA, CDR2 FQGNSA. In nucleotides, the CDR3 is TGTGCCAGCAGCGGGCGACTAGCCCCCACAGATACGCAGTATTTT. Translation: CASSGRLAPTDTQYF.

The V call is TRBV7-9, the J call TRBJ1-2, with TRBD1 matching over 7 bases. The J segment lost 4 bases and the V segment lost 5 bases, leaving 7 bases of the junction unmatched. Germline CDR1 and CDR2: SEHNR and FQNEAQ (reference sequence). The CDR3 consists of 14 residues. CDR3 sequence (DNA): TGTGCCAGCAGCGGCCCCGGGACAGTCTATGGCTACACCTTC. Amino acids: CASSGPGTVYGYTF. Full variable domain (remainder filled in from reference TRBV7-9 and TRBJ1-2): DTGVSQNPRHKITKRGQNVTFRCDPISEHNRLYWYRQTLGQGPEFLTYFQNEAQLEKSRLLSDRFSAERPKGSFSTLEIQRTEQGDSAMYLCASSGPGTVYGYTFGSGTRLTVV.

This chain uses TRBV30 with TRBJ1-3; unclear D gene. CDR1 and CDR2 from the germline V gene are GTSNPN and SVGIG (reference sequence). V lost 4 bases and J 0 bases, leaving 10 bases between the germline ends. This CDR3 spans 14 amino acids. In nucleotides, the CDR3 is TGTGCCTGGACACCCTCCGGCTCTGGAAACACCATATATTTT. Translated: CAWTPSGSGNTIYF.

This clone has a handful of counts. The chain has TRBV10-1 and TRBJ2-1; possible D gene TRBD2, 6 bases. There are 13 residues in the CDR3. Germline CDR1 is WNHNN and CDR2 is SYGVQD (reference sequence). Trimming cost V 4 bases and J 7 bases, with 11 bases left between them. The CDR3 nucleotides are TGCGCCAGCAGTGTGACTAGGCGGAATGAGCAGTTCTTC. Translating it yields CASSVTRRNEQFF.

The chain couples TRBV10-2 to TRBJ2-6; D possibly corresponds to TRBD2 (5 bases). CDR1 WSHSY and CDR2 SAAADI come from the germline V gene. This CDR3 comprises 17 residues. Trimming removed 2 bases at V and 3 bases at J, with 14 bases between. CDR3 in amino acids: CASSEPTPRDGANVLTF. The CDR3 DNA follows: TGCGCCAGCAGTGAGCCGACGCCCCGGGATGGGGCCAACGTCCTGACTTTC.

This chain uses TRBV10-3 with TRBJ2-7, with 8 bases fitting TRBD1. Trimming cost V 4 bases and J 1 base; bases outside gene matches: 3. The CDR3 sequence is 14 residues long. The V gene's germline CDR1 is ENHRY and CDR2 SYGVKD. CDR3 loop: CAISGGQGSYEQYF. The CDR3 nucleotides are TGTGCCATCAGTGGAGGACAGGGTTCCTACGAGCAGTACTTC.

The chain combines TRBV10-3 with TRBJ2-1, with 8 bases lining up with TRBD1. Germline-derived CDR1 and CDR2 are ENHRY and SYGVKD. J gave up 6 bases and V 10 bases, and 8 bases lay outside the gene matches. The CDR3 loop spans 13 amino acids. The CDR3 nucleotides are TGTGCCACTACCGGGACAGGTCCCAATGAGCAGTTCTTC. Its protein product is CATTGTGPNEQFF.

The chain couples TRBV11-1 to TRBJ2-1; a possible D gene is TRBD2 (6 bases). This CDR3 has 15 amino acids. The germline CDR1 and CDR2 sequences are SGHAT and FQDESV (reference sequence). V shed 2 bases and J shed 5 bases, with 13 bases lying between them. The CDR3 DNA follows: TGTGCCAGCAGCTTACGCAGGGACTTGAACAATGAGCAGTTCTTC. Translation: CASSLRRDLNNEQFF.

J is TRBJ2-7 and V is TRBV4-2; 10 bases agree with TRBD2. Looked up from germline, CDR1 is LGHNA and CDR2 is YNFKEQ. This CDR3 region has 16 residues. The V and J ends lost 1 base and 7 bases, in that order; junction bases with no gene match: 10. The DNA of the CDR3 is TGTGCCAGCAGCCAAGCGGAAGCGGGGGGGCCGGGAGAGCAGTACTTC. Its protein is CASSQAEAGGPGEQYF.

The chain employs TRBV7-8 and TRBJ2-5; 12 nucleotides line up with TRBD2. From germline, CDR1 is SGHVS and CDR2 FQNEAQ. The CDR3 has 17 residues. The V and J ends lost 0 bases and 2 bases, in that order; junction bases with no gene match: 4. CDR3 protein: CASSLARGLAGQETQYF. The CDR3 bases are TGTGCCAGCAGCTTAGCCAGAGGACTAGCGGGACAAGAGACCCAGTACTTC. Combining the CDR3 with reference TRBV7-8 and TRBJ2-5 gives the whole variable domain GAGVSQSPRYKVAKRGQDVALRCDPISGHVSLFWYQQALGQGPEFLTYFQNEAQLDKSGLPSDRFFAERPEGSVSTLKIQRTQQEDSAVYLCASSLARGLAGQETQYFGPGTRLLVL.

J is TRBJ2-5 and V is TRBV5-1; maybe TRBD2 (5 bases). Germline V gene lookup returns CDR1 SGHRS and CDR2 YFSETQ. Trimming removed 0 bases at V and 3 bases at J, with 12 bases between. This CDR3 is 15 amino acids long. In nucleotides, the CDR3 is TGCGCCAGCAGCTTGGGGGAGCGACTGAAAGAGACCCAGTACTTC. As protein: CASSLGERLKETQYF.

V and J are TRBV6-6 and TRBJ2-3, with D uncertain. The CDR3 covers 12 residues. The V gene's germline CDR1 is MNHNY and CDR2 SVGAGI (reference sequence). V was pared by 6 bases and J by 2 bases, with 6 bases between. CDR3 region: CASSPSTDTQYF. The CDR3, as DNA: TGTGCCAGCAGCCCCTCCACAGATACGCAGTATTTT.

This chain links TRBV18 with TRBJ1-5, with 8 bases lining up with TRBD1. Germline loops: CDR1 KGHSH, CDR2 LQKENI. Germline trimming cut 5 bases from V and 2 bases from J; bases unmatched to any gene: 5. CDR3 length: 15 amino acids. The CDR3 DNA follows: TGTGCCAGCTCAAACGAGGACAGGGGCAATCAGCCCCAGCATTTT. Its protein product is CASSNEDRGNQPQHF.

CDR3 in amino acids: CASSLADSQETQYF. In DNA, the CDR3 is TGCGCCAGCAGCTTAGCGGACTCTCAAGAGACCCAGTACTTC. V and J are TRBV5-1 and TRBJ2-5, with D possibly TRBD2 on 5 matching bases. V was trimmed by 2 bases and J by 2 bases, leaving 10 bases between them. This CDR3 is built from 14 residues. Germline-derived CDR1 and CDR2 are SGHRS and YFSETQ.

This clone was found a few times. The gene calls are TRBV12-5 and TRBJ2-6; D remains ambiguous. Germline V lookup: CDR1 LGHNT, CDR2 FRNRAP. The length of the CDR3 is 18 residues. Trimming took off 9 bases at V and 1 base at J, with 22 bases between the two ends. CDR3 in DNA: TGTGCTAGAGCCCAACAGCCTTGGGTGTCTTCTGGGGCCAACGTCCTGACTTTC. This translates into CARAQQPWVSSGANVLTF.

The chain recombines TRBV19 with TRBJ2-1, with 10 bases fitting TRBD1. The CDR3 contains 14 residues. V trimming: 6 bases; J trimming: 7 bases; junction bases outside the gene matches: 6. Germline lookup yields CDR1 LNHDA and CDR2 SQIVND (reference sequence). CDR3 protein: CASRWGQGPNEQFF. The CDR3 DNA reads as TGTGCCAGTAGATGGGGACAGGGGCCTAATGAGCAGTTCTTC. Complete variable domain (other parts from reference TRBV19 and TRBJ2-1): DGGITQSPKYLFRKEGQNVTLSCEQNLNHDAMYWYRQDPGQGLRLIYYSQIVNDFQKGDIAEGYSVSREKKESFPLTVTSAQKNPTAFYLCASRWGQGPNEQFFGPGTRLTVL.

The gene calls are TRBV11-2 and TRBJ1-2; 8 bases are shared with TRBD1. This CDR3 region has 15 residues. The germline CDR1 and CDR2 sequences are SGHAT and FQNNGV. V lost 5 bases, J lost 4 bases, and 9 bases stayed unmatched. Written as DNA, the CDR3 is TGTGCCAGCAGCCCGGGACAGGTCCTTCTCTATGGCTACACCTTC. Translating it yields CASSPGQVLLYGYTF.

This clone has just a few counts. The CDR3 DNA reads as TGTGCCAGCAGTGAAGCCGGGGGTCTAGATACGCAGTATTTT. Amino acids: CASSEAGGLDTQYF. This rearrangement joins TRBV2 to TRBJ2-3; weak D call: TRBD2 (6 bases). Germline V gene data show CDR1 as SNHLY and CDR2 as FYNNEI. The V gene lost 0 bases and the J gene lost 5 bases, with 9 bases spanning the gap. The CDR3 has 14 residues.

The CDR3 DNA reads TGTGCCAGCAGTTTTAGTAGACAGACTGAAGCTTTCTTT. Its protein is CASSFSRQTEAFF. The rearrangement uses TRBV6-5 and TRBJ1-1; D perhaps matches TRBD1 (5 bases). The germline CDR1 and CDR2 sequences are MNHEY and SVGAGI. Trimming took off 4 bases at V and 5 bases at J, with 11 bases between the two ends. This CDR3 has 13 amino acids.

The chain links TRBV11-2 to TRBJ1-1; no reliable D call. CDR3 length equals 14 residues. Trimming took off 5 bases at V and 2 bases at J, with 12 bases between the two ends. The germline V gene encodes CDR1 SGHAT and CDR2 FQNNGV. In DNA form, the CDR3 reads TGTGCCAGCAGCCAGTTCCGTACCAACACTGAAGCTTTCTTT. Encoded protein: CASSQFRTNTEAFF.